This passage covers 8 T cell receptor beta chains from one sample sequenced in a study of blood T cell repertoires in COVID-19. The assay was immunoSEQ multiplex PCR, and TCRdb's table has in-frame clones only and misses some. The sample shows 170,000 or so clones, under 85% of them seen only once. The material sequenced was peripheral blood. The receptors shown here come from a woman in her seventies with COVID-19, enrolled during active disease.

The chain is built from TRBV10-3 and TRBJ2-2; 11 bases are shared with TRBD1. The CDR3 covers 14 residues. V lost 6 bases, J lost 7 bases, and 4 bases stayed unmatched. From germline, CDR1 is ENHRY and CDR2 SYGVKD. The CDR3 loop reads CAIRGQGALGELFF. CDR3 nucleotides: TGTGCCATCAGAGGACAGGGGGCTCTCGGGGAGCTGTTTTTT.

The rearrangement uses TRBV18 and TRBJ2-7; D gene unclear. The CDR3 has 16 residues. The germline gives CDR1 KGHSH, CDR2 LQKENI. V was clipped by 2 bases and J by 2 bases, with 16 bases between them. In DNA form, the CDR3 reads TGTGCCAGCTCACCAAGCTTACAGCAGAGAACCTACGAGCAGTACTTC. Residues: CASSPSLQQRTYEQYF. Full variable domain (remainder filled in from reference TRBV18 and TRBJ2-7): NAGVMQNPRHLVRRRGQEARLRCSPMKGHSHVYWYRQLPEEGLKFMVYLQKENIIDESGMPKERFSAEFPKEGPSILRIQQVVRGDSAAYFCASSPSLQQRTYEQYFGPGTRLTVT.

This sequence joins TRBV7-2 and TRBJ2-5, with a tentative D call TRBD1 (6 bases). V lost 0 bases to trimming and J lost 1 base, with 12 bases between them. The CDR3 is 16 amino acids. Germline assignment: CDR1 SGHTA and CDR2 FQGNSA. DNA for the CDR3: TGTGCCAGCAGCTTAGCGAGCAGGGGCCCCCAAGAGACCCAGTACTTC. The encoded protein is CASSLASRGPQETQYF.

V and J are TRBV6-4 and TRBJ1-5; no clear D. This CDR3 has 13 residues. Trimming removed 5 bases at V and 7 bases at J, with 12 bases between. Germline CDR1 is MRHNA and CDR2 is SNTAGT. The CDR3 is CASSPTIMQPQHF. DNA of the CDR3: TGTGCCAGCAGTCCTACTATAATGCAGCCCCAGCATTTT.

V and J are TRBV9 and TRBJ2-6; TRBD1 might be the D (6 bases). V gave up 4 bases and J gave up 4 bases, with 18 bases separating them. CDR3 length equals 17 residues. The germline gives CDR1 SGDLS, CDR2 YYNGEE. The CDR3 loop is CASSPSGPGAGANVLTF. CDR3 bases: TGTGCCAGCAGCCCCAGTGGGCCAGGGGCCGGGGCCAACGTCCTGACTTTC.

The J gene is TRBJ2-7, the V gene TRBV29-1; TRBD1 agrees at 9 bases. CDR3 length: 15 residues. Per the germline V gene, CDR1 is SQVTM and CDR2 is ANQGSEA. V was clipped by 0 bases and J by 5 bases; unmatched bases: 8. CDR3 sequence reads: CSVEDPARTGDEQYF. The CDR3 nucleotides read TGCAGCGTTGAAGATCCTGCCAGGACAGGGGACGAGCAGTACTTC.

The rearrangement uses TRBV12-5 and TRBJ2-1; maybe TRBD1 (6 bases). The V and J ends lost 1 base and 8 bases respectively, with 15 bases between them. Per germline, CDR1 LGHNT and CDR2 FRNRAP. This CDR3 has 15 amino acids. The CDR3 sequence: CASGLGLTGSDEQFF. As DNA, the CDR3 is TGTGCTAGTGGTTTGGGATTAACAGGGTCTGATGAGCAGTTCTTC.

The chain joins TRBV19 to TRBJ2-7; TRBD1 agrees at 8 bases. CDR1 and CDR2 from the germline V gene are LNHDA and SQIVND (reference sequence). This CDR3 region has 15 residues. With V trimmed by 6 bases and J by 5 bases, 12 bases remained unmatched. The CDR3 loop reads CASSTTGQGGHEQYF. As DNA, the CDR3 is TGTGCCAGTAGCACCACCGGACAGGGAGGCCACGAGCAGTACTTC.